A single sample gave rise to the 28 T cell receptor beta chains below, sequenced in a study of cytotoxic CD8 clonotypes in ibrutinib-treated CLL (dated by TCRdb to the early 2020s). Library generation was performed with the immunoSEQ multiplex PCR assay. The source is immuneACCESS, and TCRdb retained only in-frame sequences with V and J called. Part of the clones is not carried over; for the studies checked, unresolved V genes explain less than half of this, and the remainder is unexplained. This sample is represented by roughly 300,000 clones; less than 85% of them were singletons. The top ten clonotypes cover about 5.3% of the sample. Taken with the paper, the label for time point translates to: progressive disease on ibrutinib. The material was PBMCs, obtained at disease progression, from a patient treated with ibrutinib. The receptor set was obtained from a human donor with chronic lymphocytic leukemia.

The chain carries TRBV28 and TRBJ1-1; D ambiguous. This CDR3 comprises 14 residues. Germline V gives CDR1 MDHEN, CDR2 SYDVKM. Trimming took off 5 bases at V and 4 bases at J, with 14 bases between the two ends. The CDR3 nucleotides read TGTGCCAGCAGTCGTGTCCCCTCGACCACTGAAGCTTTCTTT. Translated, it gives CASSRVPSTTEAFF.

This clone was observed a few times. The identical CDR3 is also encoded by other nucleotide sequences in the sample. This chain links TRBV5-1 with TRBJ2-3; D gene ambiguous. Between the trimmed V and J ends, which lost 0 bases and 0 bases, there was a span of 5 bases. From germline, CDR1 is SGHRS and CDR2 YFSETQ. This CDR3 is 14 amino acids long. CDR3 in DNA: TGCGCCAGCAGCTTGGGTGCTAGCACAGATACGCAGTATTTT. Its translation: CASSLGASTDTQYF.

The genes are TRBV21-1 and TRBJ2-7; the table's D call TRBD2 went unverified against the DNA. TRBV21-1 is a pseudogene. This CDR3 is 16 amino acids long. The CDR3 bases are TGTGCCAGCAGCCCTTTGGACGGGGGATCCTACTACGAGCAGTACTTC. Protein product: CASSPLDGGSYYEQYF.

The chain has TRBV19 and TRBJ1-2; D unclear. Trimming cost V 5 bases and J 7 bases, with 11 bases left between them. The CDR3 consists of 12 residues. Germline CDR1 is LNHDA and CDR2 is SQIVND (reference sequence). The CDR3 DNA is TGTGCCAGTAGTGCGCGGACGTCTGGCTACACCTTC. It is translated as CASSARTSGYTF.

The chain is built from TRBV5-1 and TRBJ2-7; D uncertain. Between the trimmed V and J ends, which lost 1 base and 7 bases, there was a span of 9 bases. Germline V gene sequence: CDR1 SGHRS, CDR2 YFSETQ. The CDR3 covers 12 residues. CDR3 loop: CASSLRVGEQYF. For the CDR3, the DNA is TGCGCCAGCAGCTTGCGGGTGGGAGAGCAGTACTTC. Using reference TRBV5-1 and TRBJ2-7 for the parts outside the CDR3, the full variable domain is KAGVTQTPRYLIKTRGQQVTLSCSPISGHRSVSWYQQTPGQGLQFLFEYFSETQRNKGNFPGRFSGRQFSNSRSEMNVSTLELGDSALYLCASSLRVGEQYFGPGTRLTVT.

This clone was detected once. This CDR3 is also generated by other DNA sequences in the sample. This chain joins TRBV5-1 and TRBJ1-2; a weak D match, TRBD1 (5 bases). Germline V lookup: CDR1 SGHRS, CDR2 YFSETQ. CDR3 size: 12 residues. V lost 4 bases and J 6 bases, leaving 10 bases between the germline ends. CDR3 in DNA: TGCGCCAGCAGCGGACAAGGAGATGGCTACACCTTC. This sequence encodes CASSGQGDGYTF.

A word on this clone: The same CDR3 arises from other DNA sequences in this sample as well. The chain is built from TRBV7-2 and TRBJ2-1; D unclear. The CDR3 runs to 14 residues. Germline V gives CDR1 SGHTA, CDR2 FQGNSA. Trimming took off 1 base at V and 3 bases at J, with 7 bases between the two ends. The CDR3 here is CASSLVGNYNEQFF. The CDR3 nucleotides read TGTGCCAGCAGCTTAGTAGGCAACTACAATGAGCAGTTCTTC. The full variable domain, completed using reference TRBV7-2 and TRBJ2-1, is GAGVSQSPSNKVTEKGKDVELRCDPISGHTALYWYRQSLGQGLEFLIYFQGNSAPDKSGLPSDRFSAERTGGSVSTLTIQRTQQEDSAVYLCASSLVGNYNEQFFGPGTRLTVL.

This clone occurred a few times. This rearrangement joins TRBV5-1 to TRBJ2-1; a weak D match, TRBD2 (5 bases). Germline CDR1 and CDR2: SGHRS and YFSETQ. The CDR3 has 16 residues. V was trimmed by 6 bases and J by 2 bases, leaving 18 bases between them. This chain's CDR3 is CASILGPGVTYNEQFF. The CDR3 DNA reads TGCGCCAGCATCCTCGGCCCCGGGGTCACCTACAATGAGCAGTTCTTC.

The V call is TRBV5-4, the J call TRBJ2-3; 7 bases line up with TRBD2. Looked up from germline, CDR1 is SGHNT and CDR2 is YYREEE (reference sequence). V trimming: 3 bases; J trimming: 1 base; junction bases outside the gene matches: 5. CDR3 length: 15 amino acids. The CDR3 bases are TGTGCCAGCAGCTCCCGGGGAGGGGGCACAGATACGCAGTATTTT. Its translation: CASSSRGGGTDTQYF.

CDR3 sequence: CASSLAGVSEQFF. CDR3 in DNA: TGTGCCAGCAGCTTAGCGGGAGTAAGCGAGCAGTTCTTC. The chain employs TRBV7-8 and TRBJ2-1, with D possibly matching TRBD2 (5 bases). The CDR3 runs 13 residues. V shed 0 bases and J shed 10 bases, with 10 bases lying between them. In germline, CDR1 is SGHVS, CDR2 FQNEAQ.

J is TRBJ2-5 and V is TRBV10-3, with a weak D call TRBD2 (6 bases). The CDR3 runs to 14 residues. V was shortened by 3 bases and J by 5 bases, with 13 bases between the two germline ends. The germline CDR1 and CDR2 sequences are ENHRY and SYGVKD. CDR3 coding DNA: TGTGCCATCAGTGATACGGGGGTGGTGGAGACCCAGTACTTC. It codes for CAISDTGVVETQYF.

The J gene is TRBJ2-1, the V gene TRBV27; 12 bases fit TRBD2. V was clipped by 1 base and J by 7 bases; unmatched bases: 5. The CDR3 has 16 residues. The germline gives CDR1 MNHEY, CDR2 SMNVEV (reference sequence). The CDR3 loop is CASSLWGGLAGNEQFF. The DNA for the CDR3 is TGTGCCAGCAGTTTATGGGGAGGACTAGCGGGGAATGAGCAGTTCTTC.

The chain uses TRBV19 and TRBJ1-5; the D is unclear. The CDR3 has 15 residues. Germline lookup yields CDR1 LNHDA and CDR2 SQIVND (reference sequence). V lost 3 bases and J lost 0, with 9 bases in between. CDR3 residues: CASSMIGSSNQPQHF. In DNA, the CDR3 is TGTGCCAGTAGTATGATCGGTTCTAGCAATCAGCCCCAGCATTTT.

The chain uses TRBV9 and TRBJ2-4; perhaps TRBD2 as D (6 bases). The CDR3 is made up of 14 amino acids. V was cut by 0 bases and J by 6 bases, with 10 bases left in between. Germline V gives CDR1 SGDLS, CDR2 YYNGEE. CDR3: CASSVGLGGNIQYF. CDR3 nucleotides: TGTGCCAGCAGCGTAGGCCTCGGGGGAAACATTCAGTACTTC.

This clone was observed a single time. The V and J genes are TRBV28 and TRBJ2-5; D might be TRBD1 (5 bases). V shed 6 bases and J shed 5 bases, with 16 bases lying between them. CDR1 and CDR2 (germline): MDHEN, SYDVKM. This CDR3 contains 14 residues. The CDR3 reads CASSTARVGETQYF. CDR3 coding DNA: TGTGCCAGCAGCACCGCCAGGGTCGGGGAGACCCAGTACTTC.

The CDR3 spells CASSNFQGAVAFF. CDR3 coding DNA: TGTGCCAGTAGTAACTTCCAGGGGGCGGTGGCTTTCTTT. The V gene is TRBV19, the J gene TRBJ1-1, with TRBD1 identical over 8 bases. J lost 11 bases, V lost 4 bases, and 9 bases had no gene match. This CDR3 is built from 13 residues. Germline lookup yields CDR1 LNHDA and CDR2 SQIVND (reference sequence).

The CDR3 DNA follows: TGCGCCAGCAGAAGGGACATTACCTACGAGCAGTACTTC. This codes for CASRRDITYEQYF. The chain uses TRBV5-1 and TRBJ2-7; a weak D match, TRBD1 (6 bases). This CDR3 has 13 amino acids. Germline CDR1 SGHRS, CDR2 YFSETQ. Trimming removed 5 bases at V and 2 bases at J, with 11 bases between.

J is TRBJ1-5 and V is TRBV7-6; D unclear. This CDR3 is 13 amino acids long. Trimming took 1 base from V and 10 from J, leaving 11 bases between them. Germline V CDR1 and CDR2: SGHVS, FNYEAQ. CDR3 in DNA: TGTGCCAGCAGCTTAGATGGAGGGCAACCCCAGCATTTT. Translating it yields CASSLDGGQPQHF.

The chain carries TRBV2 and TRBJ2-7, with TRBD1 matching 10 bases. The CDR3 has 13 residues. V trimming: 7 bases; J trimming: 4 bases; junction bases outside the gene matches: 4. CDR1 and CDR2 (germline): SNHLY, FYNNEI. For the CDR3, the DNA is TGTGCCAGCATACAGGACAGGGGGTACGAGCAGTACTTC. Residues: CASIQDRGYEQYF.

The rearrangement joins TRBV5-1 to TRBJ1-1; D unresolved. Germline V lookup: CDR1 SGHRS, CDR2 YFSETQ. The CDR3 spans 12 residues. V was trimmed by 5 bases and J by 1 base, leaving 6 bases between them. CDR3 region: CASRWGNTEAFF. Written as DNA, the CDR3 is TGCGCCAGCAGGTGGGGGAACACTGAAGCTTTCTTT.

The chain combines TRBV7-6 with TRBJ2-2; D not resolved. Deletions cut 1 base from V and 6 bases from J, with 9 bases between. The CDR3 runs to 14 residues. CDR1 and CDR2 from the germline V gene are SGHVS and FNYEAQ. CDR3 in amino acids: CASSLGPGAGELFF. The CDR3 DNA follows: TGTGCCAGCAGCTTAGGACCAGGCGCCGGGGAGCTGTTTTTT.

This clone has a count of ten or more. CDR3 residues: CASSLTGWSGNTIYF. CDR3 bases: TGTGCCAGCAGCTTGACAGGGTGGTCTGGAAACACCATATATTTT. V gene TRBV7-9 combines with J gene TRBJ1-3; 7 nucleotides agree with TRBD1. This CDR3 is built from 15 residues. Germline lookup yields CDR1 SEHNR and CDR2 FQNEAQ (reference sequence). The J segment lost 1 base and the V segment lost 3 bases, leaving 3 bases of the junction unmatched.

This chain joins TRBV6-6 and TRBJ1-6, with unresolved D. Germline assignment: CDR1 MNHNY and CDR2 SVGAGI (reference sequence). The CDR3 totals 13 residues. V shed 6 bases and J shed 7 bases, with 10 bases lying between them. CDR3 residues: CASSRSVNSPLHF. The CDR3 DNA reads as TGTGCCAGCAGCCGCTCAGTGAATTCACCCCTCCACTTT.

As DNA, the CDR3 is TGTGCCAGCAGCGTATCCGTTGTGGGGAGGAATGAGCAGTTCTTC. Translating gives CASSVSVVGRNEQFF. This chain uses TRBV7-9 with TRBJ2-1, with D tentatively TRBD2 (6 bases). CDR1 is SEHNR and CDR2 is FQNEAQ in the germline V gene (reference sequence). Trimming removed 5 bases from V and 7 bases from J, with 18 bases in between. The CDR3 runs to 15 residues.

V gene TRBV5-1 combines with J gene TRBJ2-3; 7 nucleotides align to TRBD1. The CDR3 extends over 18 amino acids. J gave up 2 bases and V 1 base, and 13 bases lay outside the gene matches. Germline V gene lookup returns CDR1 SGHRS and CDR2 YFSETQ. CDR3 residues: CASSLPTDRSKFTDTQYF. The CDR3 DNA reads TGCGCCAGCAGCTTGCCCACGGACAGGTCCAAGTTCACAGATACGCAGTATTTT.

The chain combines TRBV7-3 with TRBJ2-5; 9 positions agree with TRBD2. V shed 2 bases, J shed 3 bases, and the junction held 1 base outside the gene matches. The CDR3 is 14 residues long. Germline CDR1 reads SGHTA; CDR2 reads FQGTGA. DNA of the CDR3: TGTGCCAGCAGCTTAGCGGGAGGGAAAGAGACCCAGTACTTC. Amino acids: CASSLAGGKETQYF.

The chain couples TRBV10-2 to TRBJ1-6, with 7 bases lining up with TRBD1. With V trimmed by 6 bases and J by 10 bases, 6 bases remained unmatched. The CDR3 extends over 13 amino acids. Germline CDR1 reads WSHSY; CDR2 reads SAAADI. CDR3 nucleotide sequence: TGCGCCAGCAGCAGACAGGGCGACTCACCCCTCCACTTT. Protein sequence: CASSRQGDSPLHF.

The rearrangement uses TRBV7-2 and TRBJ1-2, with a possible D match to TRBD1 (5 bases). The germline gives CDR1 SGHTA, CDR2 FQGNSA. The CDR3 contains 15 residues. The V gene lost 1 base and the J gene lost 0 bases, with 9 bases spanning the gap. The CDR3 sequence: CASSLGTGANYGYTF. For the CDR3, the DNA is TGTGCCAGCAGCTTAGGTACGGGGGCTAACTATGGCTACACCTTC. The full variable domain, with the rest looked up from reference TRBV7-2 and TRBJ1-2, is GAGVSQSPSNKVTEKGKDVELRCDPISGHTALYWYRQSLGQGLEFLIYFQGNSAPDKSGLPSDRFSAERTGGSVSTLTIQRTQQEDSAVYLCASSLGTGANYGYTFGSGTRLTVV.